The rows below give T cell receptor beta chains drawn from one sample of a study of neurological immune-mediated disorders. Via MiXCR, TCRdb re-called the 5' RACE reads, giving one row per CDR3 protein. The repertoire holds about 66,000 distinct CDR3 sequences, 3% to 5% seen once, with roughly 1.4% in the top ten. Input material: PBMCs. Every receptor here comes from a man aged 30-40 years with multiple sclerosis. Each CDR3 is given with its conserved first and last residue. D genes are given only for firm matches. The size entry is marked missing in some rows and otherwise reads once, few, many or a size class.

CASSEENTGELFF,TGTGCCAGCAGTGAGGAGAACACCGGGGAGCTGTTTTTT,NA,TRBV6-4,TRBJ2-2,many
CASSQRRDTQYF,TGTGCCAGCTCACAACGGCGAGATACGCAGTATTTT,NA,TRBV18,TRBJ2-3,few
CASSGTSANEQFF,TGCGCCAGTTCCGGGACTAGCGCGAATGAGCAGTTCTTC,TRBD2,TRBV5-1,TRBJ2-1,many
CASSLTAGRSYNEQFF,TGCGCCAGCAGCTTGACAGCTGGAAGATCCTACAATGAGCAGTTCTTC,NA,TRBV5-1,TRBJ2-1,NA
CASSLGDRSSYEQYF,TGTGCCAGCAGCTTAGGGGACAGGAGCTCCTACGAGCAGTACTTC,TRBD1,TRBV7-9,TRBJ2-7,many
CASSVGSLGEQYF,TGTGCCAGCAGCGTAGGCAGTTTAGGAGAGCAGTACTTC,NA,TRBV9,TRBJ2-7,many
CASSSDATNEKLFF,TGTGCCAGCAGTTCGGATGCAACTAATGAAAAACTGTTTTTT,NA,TRBV12-3/TRBV12-4,TRBJ1-4,many
CSARGRANTGELFF,TGCAGTGCTAGAGGCAGGGCGAACACCGGGGAGCTGTTTTTT,NA,TRBV20-1,TRBJ2-2,many
CASSRETSGGYEQFF,TGCGCCAGCAGCCGGGAGACTAGCGGGGGTTACGAGCAGTTCTTC,TRBD2,TRBV5-1,TRBJ2-1,few
CSASNSAETQYF,TGCAGTGCTAGTAACAGCGCGGAGACCCAGTACTTC,NA,TRBV20-1,TRBJ2-5,many
CASSKISHPSGYGYTF,TGTGCCAGCAGTAAAATTTCTCACCCTAGTGGCTATGGCTACACCTTC,NA,TRBV6-6,TRBJ1-2,many
CAWSTWVGYEQYF,TGTGCCTGGAGTACGTGGGTCGGCTACGAGCAGTACTTC,NA,TRBV30,TRBJ2-7,many
CASSSGLAGAQETQYF,TGTGCCAGCAGTTCCGGACTAGCGGGGGCGCAAGAGACCCAGTACTTC,TRBD2,TRBV6-6,TRBJ2-5,many
CASTYTVQGNEQFF,TGTGCCAGCACATACACAGTACAGGGAAATGAGCAGTTCTTC,NA,TRBV11-2,TRBJ2-1,many
CSARGGHGSGADTQYF,TGCAGTGCTAGAGGGGGACATGGTTCCGGCGCAGATACGCAGTATTTT,NA,TRBV20-1,TRBJ2-3,many
CASSQDAASGGAGELFF,TGTGCCAGCAGCCAAGATGCGGCTAGCGGGGGGGCTGGGGAGCTGTTTTTT,TRBD2,TRBV4-2,TRBJ2-2,NA
CASSYSLGGSPDTQYF,TGTGCCAGCAGTTACTCGTTGGGGGGCTCCCCAGATACGCAGTATTTT,NA,TRBV6-5,TRBJ2-3,many
CASSQDPHGGASKTQYF,TGCGCCAGCAGCCAAGATCCCCACGGGGGGGCCAGTAAGACCCAGTACTTC,TRBD2,TRBV4-3,TRBJ2-5,many
CASSLAVTSGGSTDTQYF,TGCGCCAGCAGCTTGGCTGTGACTAGCGGGGGTTCCACAGATACGCAGTATTTT,TRBD2,TRBV5-1,TRBJ2-3,many
CASTITGGGGTQYF,TGTGCCAGCACCATCACAGGGGGCGGGGGGACCCAGTACTTC,TRBD1,TRBV12-3/TRBV12-4,TRBJ2-5,many
CASSQGGRIQPQHF,TGCGCCAGCAGCCAGGGCGGGAGGATTCAGCCCCAGCATTTT,NA,TRBV4-1,TRBJ1-5,many
CSARVPGGRSGANVLTF,TGCAGTGCTAGAGTACCCGGGGGGCGTTCCGGGGCCAACGTCCTGACTTTC,NA,TRBV20-1,TRBJ2-6,many
CASSLTETSGATYNEQFF,TGTGCCAGCAGCTTAACGGAGACTAGCGGGGCGACCTACAATGAGCAGTTCTTC,TRBD2,TRBV7-9,TRBJ2-1,many
CASSYLGQGAEQYF,TGTGCCAGCAGTTACTTGGGACAGGGCGCCGAGCAGTACTTC,TRBD1,TRBV6-5,TRBJ2-7,many